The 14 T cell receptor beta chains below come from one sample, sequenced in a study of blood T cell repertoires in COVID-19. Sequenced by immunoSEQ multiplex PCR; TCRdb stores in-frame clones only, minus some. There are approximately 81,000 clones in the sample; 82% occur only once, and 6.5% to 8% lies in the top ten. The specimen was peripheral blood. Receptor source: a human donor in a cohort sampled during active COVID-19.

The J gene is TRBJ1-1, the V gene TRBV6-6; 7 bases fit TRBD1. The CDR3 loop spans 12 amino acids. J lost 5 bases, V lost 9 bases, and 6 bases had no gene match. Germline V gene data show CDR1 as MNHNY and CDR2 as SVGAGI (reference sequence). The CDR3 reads CASKQGDTEAFF. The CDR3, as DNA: TGTGCCAGTAAGCAGGGGGATACTGAAGCTTTCTTT.

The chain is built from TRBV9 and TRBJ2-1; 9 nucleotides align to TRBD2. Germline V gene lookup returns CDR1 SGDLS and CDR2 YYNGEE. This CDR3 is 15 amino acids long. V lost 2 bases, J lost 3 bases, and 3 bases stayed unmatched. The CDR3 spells CASSVSGGLYNEQFF. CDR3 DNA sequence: TGTGCCAGCAGCGTTAGCGGGGGACTCTACAATGAGCAGTTCTTC.

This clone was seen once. The CDR3 loop reads CASRASGTGNSPLHF. CDR3 sequence (DNA): TGTGCAAGTCGCGCGTCCGGGACAGGGAATTCACCCCTCCACTTT. The chain links TRBV12-2 to TRBJ1-6; the D call of TRBD1 is as the table states it, not checked on the DNA. TRBV12-2 counts as a pseudogene. The CDR3 length is 15 residues.

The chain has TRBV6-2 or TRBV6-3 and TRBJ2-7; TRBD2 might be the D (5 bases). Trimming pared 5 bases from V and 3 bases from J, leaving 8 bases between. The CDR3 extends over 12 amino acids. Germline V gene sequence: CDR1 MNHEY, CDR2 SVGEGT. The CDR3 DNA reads TGTGCCAGCAGTCCCGAGGGCTACGAGCAGTACTTC. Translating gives CASSPEGYEQYF.

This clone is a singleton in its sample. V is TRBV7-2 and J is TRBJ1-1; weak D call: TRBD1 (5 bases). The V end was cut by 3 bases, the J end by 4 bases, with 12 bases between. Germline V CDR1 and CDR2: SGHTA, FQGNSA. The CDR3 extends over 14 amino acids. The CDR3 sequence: CASSFGSGGTEAFF. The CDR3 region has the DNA TGTGCCAGCAGCTTTGGGTCGGGGGGCACTGAAGCTTTCTTT.

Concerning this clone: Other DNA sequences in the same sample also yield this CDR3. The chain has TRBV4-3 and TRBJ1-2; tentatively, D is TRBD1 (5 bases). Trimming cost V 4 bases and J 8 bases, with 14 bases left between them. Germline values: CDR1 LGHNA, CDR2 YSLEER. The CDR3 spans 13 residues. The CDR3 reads CASSLGGAGGYTF. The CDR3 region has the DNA TGCGCCAGCAGCCTGGGTGGGGCGGGGGGCTACACCTTC.

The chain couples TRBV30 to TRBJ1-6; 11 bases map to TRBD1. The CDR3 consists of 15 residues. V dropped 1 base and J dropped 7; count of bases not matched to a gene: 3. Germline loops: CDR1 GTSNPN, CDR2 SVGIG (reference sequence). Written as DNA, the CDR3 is TGTGCCTGGAGTGAGGGACAGGGGGGGAATTCACCCCTCCACTTT. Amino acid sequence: CAWSEGQGGNSPLHF.

The CDR3 loop is CASSVTTTGLVDKRETQYF. The CDR3 DNA reads as TGTGCCAGCAGCGTAACGACAACAGGCTTGGTGGATAAAAGGGAGACCCAGTACTTC. The chain recombines TRBV7-6 with TRBJ2-5; D possibly corresponds to TRBD1 (5 bases). CDR1 SGHVS and CDR2 FNYEAQ come from the germline V gene. The CDR3 loop spans 19 amino acids. The V end lost 5 bases, the J end lost 5 bases, and 30 bases lay between the germline ends. The full variable domain, in which reference TRBV7-6 and TRBJ2-5 provide the parts outside the CDR3, is GAGVSQSPRYKVTKRGQDVALRCDPISGHVSLYWYRQALGQGPEFLTYFNYEAQQDKSGLPNDRFSAERPEGSISTLTIQRTEQRDSAMYRCASSVTTTGLVDKRETQYFGPGTRLLVL.

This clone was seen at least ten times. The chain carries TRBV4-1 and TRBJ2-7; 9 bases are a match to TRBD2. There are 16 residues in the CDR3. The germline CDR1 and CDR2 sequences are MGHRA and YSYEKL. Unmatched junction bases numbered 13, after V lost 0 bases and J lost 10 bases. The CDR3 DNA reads TGCGCCAGCAGCCAAGATAGGGGGCTAGCGGGGAGGCCCCAGTACTTC. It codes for CASSQDRGLAGRPQYF.

The CDR3: CASSGSGGSSYEQYF. The CDR3 coding sequence is TGTGCCAGCAGTGGCAGCGGGGGGAGCTCCTACGAGCAGTACTTC. The chain combines TRBV2 with TRBJ2-7, with TRBD2 matching over 9 bases. The CDR3 extends over 15 amino acids. CDR1 and CDR2 (germline): SNHLY, FYNNEI. V was pared by 4 bases and J by 0 bases, with 4 bases of the junction left unmatched.

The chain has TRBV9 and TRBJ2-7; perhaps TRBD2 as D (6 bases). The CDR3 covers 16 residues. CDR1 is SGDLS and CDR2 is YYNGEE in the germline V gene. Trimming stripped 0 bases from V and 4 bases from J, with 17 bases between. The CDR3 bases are TGTGCCAGCAGCGTAGTTCCAGGGAATGCGGGGTACGAGCAGTACTTC. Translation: CASSVVPGNAGYEQYF.

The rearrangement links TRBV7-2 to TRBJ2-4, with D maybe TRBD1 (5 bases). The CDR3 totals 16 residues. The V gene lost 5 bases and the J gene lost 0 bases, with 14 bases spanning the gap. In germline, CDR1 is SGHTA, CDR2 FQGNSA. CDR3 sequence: CASSPRTTLAKNIQYF. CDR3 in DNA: TGTGCCAGCAGCCCCCGGACAACACTAGCCAAAAACATTCAGTACTTC.

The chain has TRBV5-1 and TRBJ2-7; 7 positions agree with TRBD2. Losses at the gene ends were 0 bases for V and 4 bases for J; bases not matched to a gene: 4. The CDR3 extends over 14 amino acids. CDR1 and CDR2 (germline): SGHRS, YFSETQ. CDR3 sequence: CASSLEGGRYEQYF. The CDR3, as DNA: TGCGCCAGCAGCTTGGAGGGAGGGAGATACGAGCAGTACTTC.

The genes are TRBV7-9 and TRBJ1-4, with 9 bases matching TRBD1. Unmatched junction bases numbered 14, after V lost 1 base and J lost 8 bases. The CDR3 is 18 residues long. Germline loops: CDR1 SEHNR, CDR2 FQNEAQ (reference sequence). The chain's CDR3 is CASSLDGTGPEVIEKLFF. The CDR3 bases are TGTGCCAGCAGCTTAGATGGGACAGGGCCTGAAGTAATCGAAAAACTGTTTTTT.